The TCR beta chain described here comes from a study of identical twins. Broader study findings: Models underpredicted monozygotic twin sharing of out-of-frame TCR alpha.

This CDR3 has 15 amino acids. CDR1 is MNHNS and CDR2 is SASEGT in the germline V gene. V dropped 3 bases and J dropped 2; count of bases not matched to a gene: 7. This clonotype has just a few counts. Its antigen is currently unknown. A universal primer site was created by template switching, with the cDNA bearing unique molecular identifiers. TCRdb reprocessed the 5' RACE reads via MiXCR and lists one record per CDR3 protein. The repertoire has hundreds of thousands of distinct CDR3 sequences, around 21% of them found once; the top ten carry approximately 4.5%. The sample was also reused in another study, on T cells expressing NK-cell markers. This second study says: CD3+CD56+NKG2C+, CD3+CD56+NKG2C- and CD3+CD56-NKG2C+ T cells, once sorted, supplied the TCR beta repertoires.

The receptor was isolated from a woman between 18 and 30 years old in good health. The chain has TRBV6-1 and TRBJ2-7; the match to TRBD1 covers 7 bases. The sequencing sample was made of PBMCs. CDR3 protein: CASSERDRATYEQYF. The CDR3 nucleotides read TGTGCCAGCAGTGAGCGTGACAGGGCTACCTACGAGCAGTACTTC.